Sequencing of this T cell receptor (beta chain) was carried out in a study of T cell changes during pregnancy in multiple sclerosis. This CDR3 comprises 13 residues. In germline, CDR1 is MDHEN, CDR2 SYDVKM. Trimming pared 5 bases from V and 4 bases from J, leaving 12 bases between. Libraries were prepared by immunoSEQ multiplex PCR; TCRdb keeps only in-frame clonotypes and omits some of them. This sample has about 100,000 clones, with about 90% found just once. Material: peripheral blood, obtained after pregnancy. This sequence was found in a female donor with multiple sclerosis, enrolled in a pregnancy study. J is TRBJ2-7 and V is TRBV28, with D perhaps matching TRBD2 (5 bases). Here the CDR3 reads CASSGAGIYEQYF. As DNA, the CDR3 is TGTGCCAGCAGTGGAGCCGGGATTTACGAGCAGTACTTC. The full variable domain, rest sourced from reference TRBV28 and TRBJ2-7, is DVKVTQSSRYLVKRTGEKVFLECVQDMDHENMFWYRQDPGLGLRLIYFSYDVKMKEKGDIPEGYSVSREKKERFSLILESASTNQTSMYLCASSGAGIYEQYFGPGTRLTVT.